Reported below is one T cell receptor beta chain. Primers included in the PCR were 60 Vbeta and 13 Jbeta primers. Produced via immunoSEQ multiplex PCR; TCRdb's table is partial and in-frame only. This table has approximately 180,000 clones, 75% appearing once. This sample stems from a study of cytomegalovirus exposure and HLA in healthy donors. Trimming at V came to 5 bases and at J to 4 bases, leaving 5 bases not matched to a gene. Germline values: CDR1 MDHEN, CDR2 SYDVKM. This CDR3 comprises 14 residues. The V gene is TRBV28, the J gene TRBJ1-5; 7 bases are shared with TRBD1. The sequence derives from a male donor in good health and CMV-seronegative. The sequenced material came from PBMCs. CDR3 DNA: TGTGCCAGCAGTGGGGGGACAGTAAATCAGCCCCAGCATTTT. Translated, it gives CASSGGTVNQPQHF.